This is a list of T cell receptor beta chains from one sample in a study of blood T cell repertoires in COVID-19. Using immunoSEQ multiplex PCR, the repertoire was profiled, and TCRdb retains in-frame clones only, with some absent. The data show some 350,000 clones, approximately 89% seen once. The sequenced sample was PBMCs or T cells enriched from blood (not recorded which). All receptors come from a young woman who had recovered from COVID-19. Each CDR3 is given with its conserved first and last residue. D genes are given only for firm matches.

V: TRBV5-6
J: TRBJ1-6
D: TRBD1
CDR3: CASSFRDRDSPLHF

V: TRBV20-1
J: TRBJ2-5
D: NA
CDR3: CSASAGQETQYF

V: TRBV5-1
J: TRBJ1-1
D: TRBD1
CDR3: CASSLARGAGTEAFF

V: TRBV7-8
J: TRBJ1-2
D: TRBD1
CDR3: CASSPPWAGGGYGYTF

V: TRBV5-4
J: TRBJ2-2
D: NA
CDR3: CASSLAKESFSGELFF

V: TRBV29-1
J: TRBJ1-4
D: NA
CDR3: CSAAVNNEKLFF

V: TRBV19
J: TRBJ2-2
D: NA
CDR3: CASSTQSYTGELFF

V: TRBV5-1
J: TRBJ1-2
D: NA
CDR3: CASARGQSDYTF

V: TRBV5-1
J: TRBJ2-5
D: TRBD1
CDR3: CASSPGRDSNSNQETQYF

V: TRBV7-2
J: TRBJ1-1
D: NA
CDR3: CASSPILDGDTEAFF

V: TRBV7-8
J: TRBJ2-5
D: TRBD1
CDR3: CASRQDTGVQETQYF

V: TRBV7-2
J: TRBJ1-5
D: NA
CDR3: CASSPGTNQPQHF

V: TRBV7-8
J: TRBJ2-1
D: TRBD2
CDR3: CASSWGLAGGPGQFF

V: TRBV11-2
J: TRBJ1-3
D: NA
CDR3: CASSLGFSGNTIYF

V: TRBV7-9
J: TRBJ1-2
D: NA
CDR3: CASRDIRVDGYTF